A selection of T cell receptor beta chains follows, all from one sample in a study of beta chain features in type 1 diabetes. This table comes from immunoSEQ multiplex PCR, and its TCRdb copy is limited to in-frame clones, with some not included. The table has 500,000 to 650,000 clones, 9.5% to 15% seen once; the top ten hold around 0.12%. Sequences were obtained from naive CD4+ T cells from blood. These receptors came from a man aged 30 to 45 with type 1 diabetes. Each CDR3 is given with its conserved first and last residue. D genes are given only for firm matches. The listing skips clone size in some rows; elsewhere it reads once, few, many or a size class.

D gene: TRBD1
CDR3 length: 15
V gene: TRBV6-5
J gene: TRBJ1-2
clone size: few
CDR3 protein: CASSYEGAIGYGYTF
CDR3 DNA: TGTGCCAGCAGTTACGAGGGGGCGATCGGCTATGGCTACACCTTC

D gene: NA
CDR3 length: 15
V gene: TRBV28
J gene: TRBJ2-1
clone size: NA
CDR3 protein: CASRFVGRTYNEQFF
CDR3 DNA: TGTGCCAGCAGGTTCGTAGGGAGGACCTACAATGAGCAGTTCTTC

D gene: TRBD1
CDR3 length: 15
V gene: TRBV6-5
J gene: TRBJ1-6
clone size: few
CDR3 protein: CASSYSRTGNSPLHF
CDR3 DNA: TGTGCCAGCAGTTACTCGAGGACAGGGAACTCACCCCTCCACTTT

D gene: TRBD1
CDR3 length: 18
V gene: TRBV11-2
J gene: TRBJ2-3
clone size: NA
CDR3 protein: CASSRTAAGTGGADTQYF
CDR3 DNA: TGTGCCAGCAGCCGTACAGCCGCCGGGACAGGGGGGGCAGATACGCAGTATTTT

D gene: TRBD2
CDR3 length: 15
V gene: TRBV29-1
J gene: TRBJ2-3
clone size: few
CDR3 protein: CSVVGGRELGDTQYF
CDR3 DNA: TGCAGCGTTGTGGGAGGGCGCGAACTTGGAGATACGCAGTATTTT

D gene: NA
CDR3 length: 12
V gene: TRBV28
J gene: TRBJ1-2
clone size: NA
CDR3 protein: CASSSGRYGYTF
CDR3 DNA: TGTGCCAGCAGTTCCGGTCGGTATGGCTACACCTTC

D gene: NA
CDR3 length: 16
V gene: TRBV4-3
J gene: TRBJ2-1
clone size: NA
CDR3 protein: CASSPRTAGSYNEQFF
CDR3 DNA: TGCGCCAGCAGCCCCAGGACAGCAGGTTCCTACAATGAGCAGTTCTTC

D gene: NA
CDR3 length: 16
V gene: TRBV11-2
J gene: TRBJ2-3
clone size: few
CDR3 protein: CASSLVSRDDADTQYF
CDR3 DNA: TGTGCCAGCAGCTTAGTTTCCAGGGATGACGCAGATACGCAGTATTTT

D gene: NA
CDR3 length: 13
V gene: TRBV7-2
J gene: TRBJ2-1
clone size: NA
CDR3 protein: CASTPLADTQQFF
CDR3 DNA: TGTGCCAGCACCCCTCTAGCCGACACTCAGCAGTTCTTC

D gene: NA
CDR3 length: 13
V gene: TRBV25-1
J gene: TRBJ1-2
clone size: NA
CDR3 protein: CASRAPGYNGYTF
CDR3 DNA: TGTGCCAGCAGGGCCCCCGGGTATAATGGCTACACCTTC

D gene: TRBD2
CDR3 length: 16
V gene: TRBV5-1
J gene: TRBJ2-1
clone size: NA
CDR3 protein: CASSAVLAGDLNEQFF
CDR3 DNA: TGCGCCAGCAGCGCGGTCCTAGCGGGGGACCTCAATGAGCAGTTCTTC

D gene: NA
CDR3 length: 11
V gene: TRBV2
J gene: TRBJ1-4
clone size: few
CDR3 protein: CASRAGGNLFF
CDR3 DNA: TGTGCCAGCAGGGCTGGAGGGAATCTGTTTTTT

D gene: TRBD1
CDR3 length: 16
V gene: TRBV7-9
J gene: TRBJ2-2
clone size: few
CDR3 protein: CAGGGRGLTNTGELFF
CDR3 DNA: TGTGCCGGTGGCGGCAGGGGGCTGACGAACACCGGGGAGCTGTTTTTT

D gene: NA
CDR3 length: 13
V gene: TRBV7-6
J gene: TRBJ2-2
clone size: few
CDR3 protein: CASSLTPRGELFF
CDR3 DNA: TGTGCCAGCAGCTTAACCCCCCGAGGGGAGCTGTTTTTT

D gene: TRBD1
CDR3 length: 16
V gene: TRBV12-5
J gene: TRBJ1-1
clone size: NA
CDR3 protein: CASGTRDRGPATEAFF
CDR3 DNA: TGTGCTAGTGGAACGCGGGACAGGGGGCCTGCCACTGAAGCTTTCTTT

D gene: NA
CDR3 length: 12
V gene: TRBV9
J gene: TRBJ2-3
clone size: few
CDR3 protein: CASSGVTDTQYF
CDR3 DNA: TGTGCCAGCAGCGGGGTAACAGATACGCAGTATTTT

D gene: NA
CDR3 length: 13
V gene: TRBV7-2
J gene: TRBJ2-3
clone size: few
CDR3 protein: CASSLGRADTQYF
CDR3 DNA: TGTGCCAGCAGCTTAGGGAGAGCAGATACGCAGTATTTT

D gene: NA
CDR3 length: 13
V gene: TRBV2
J gene: TRBJ2-7
clone size: NA
CDR3 protein: CASSGGEFYEQYF
CDR3 DNA: TGTGCCAGCAGTGGGGGAGAGTTCTACGAGCAGTACTTC

D gene: NA
CDR3 length: 12
V gene: TRBV29-1
J gene: TRBJ2-5
clone size: few
CDR3 protein: CSDRPGDETQYF
CDR3 DNA: TGCAGCGACAGACCGGGGGACGAGACCCAGTACTTC

D gene: TRBD2
CDR3 length: 15
V gene: TRBV7-6
J gene: TRBJ2-1
clone size: NA
CDR3 protein: CASSSSSGDYNEQFF
CDR3 DNA: TGTGCCAGCAGCTCTTCTAGCGGGGACTACAATGAGCAGTTCTTC

D gene: TRBD1
CDR3 length: 16
V gene: TRBV5-1
J gene: TRBJ1-2
clone size: few
CDR3 protein: CASSAVPGQTAYGYTF
CDR3 DNA: TGCGCCAGCAGCGCAGTACCGGGACAGACCGCCTATGGCTACACCTTC

D gene: TRBD1
CDR3 length: 14
V gene: TRBV7-2
J gene: TRBJ2-5
clone size: few
CDR3 protein: CASSRGQGKETQYF
CDR3 DNA: TGTGCCAGCAGCCGAGGACAGGGAAAAGAGACCCAGTACTTC

D gene: NA
CDR3 length: 14
V gene: TRBV7-2
J gene: TRBJ2-3
clone size: NA
CDR3 protein: CASSIRKGTDTQYF
CDR3 DNA: TGTGCCAGCAGTATCAGAAAGGGCACAGATACGCAGTATTTT

D gene: TRBD2
CDR3 length: 15
V gene: TRBV29-1
J gene: TRBJ2-3
clone size: NA
CDR3 protein: CSVGTSGGRADTQYF
CDR3 DNA: TGCAGCGTAGGGACTAGCGGGGGGCGGGCAGATACGCAGTATTTT

D gene: TRBD1
CDR3 length: 14
V gene: TRBV7-8
J gene: TRBJ2-7
clone size: NA
CDR3 protein: CASRPRDRAYEQYF
CDR3 DNA: TGTGCCAGCAGACCCCGGGACAGGGCCTACGAGCAGTACTTC

D gene: TRBD1
CDR3 length: 15
V gene: TRBV5-6
J gene: TRBJ1-2
clone size: NA
CDR3 protein: CASSLSHRGPGGYTF
CDR3 DNA: TGTGCCAGCAGCTTGAGTCACAGGGGGCCCGGTGGCTACACCTTC

D gene: TRBD1
CDR3 length: 15
V gene: TRBV7-9
J gene: TRBJ1-2
clone size: few
CDR3 protein: CASSFSEGAGYGYTF
CDR3 DNA: TGTGCCAGCAGCTTCTCGGAGGGGGCAGGGTATGGCTACACCTTC